Shown below are 15 T cell receptor beta chains from a single sample sequenced in a study of cytomegalovirus exposure and HLA in healthy donors. The PCR ran on 60 Vbeta and 13 Jbeta primers. Some clones are missing from TCRdb's copy, which holds only in-frame ones; the method was immunoSEQ multiplex PCR. The sample consists of 250,000 to 300,000 clones, approximately 91% of them appearing once. Sequenced: PBMCs. These receptors all come from a girl aged 2 to 9 in good health and CMV-seronegative.

The chain links TRBV7-9 to TRBJ1-1; D unclear. V was trimmed by 4 bases and J by 6 bases, leaving 12 bases between them. The CDR3 totals 13 residues. Germline V gives CDR1 SEHNR, CDR2 FQNEAQ (reference sequence). The CDR3 here is CASSSGEGPEAFF. CDR3 DNA sequence: TGTGCCAGCAGCTCCGGCGAGGGTCCTGAAGCTTTCTTT.

The rearrangement links TRBV19 to TRBJ1-1, with a weak D call TRBD1 (6 bases). CDR3 length: 14 amino acids. The germline V gene has CDR1 LNHDA and CDR2 SQIVND (reference sequence). Trimming shortened V by 1 base and J by 4 bases, and 10 bases separated the two germline ends. CDR3 in DNA: TGTGCCAGTAGTATAGCAGGGGCGAGCACTGAAGCTTTCTTT. The encoded protein is CASSIAGASTEAFF.

The chain joins TRBV2 to TRBJ2-5, with TRBD2 matching 7 bases. The J call may be incorrect, as the DNA end agrees better with TRBJ2-7. The CDR3 is 13 amino acids. Germline CDR1 and CDR2: SNHLY and FYNNEI. The CDR3 sequence is CASHSGHDYEQYF. In DNA form, the CDR3 reads TGTGCGAGTCATAGCGGGCATGACTACGAGCAGTACTTC.

CDR3 DNA: TGTGCCAGCAGCTTGGGAGCGGGGGCGGATACGCAGTATTTT. Its protein is CASSLGAGADTQYF. The V and J genes are TRBV5-8 and TRBJ2-3; 8 bases are shared with TRBD2. CDR1 is SGHTS and CDR2 is YDEGEE in the germline V gene. The V and J ends lost 0 bases and 6 bases, in that order; junction bases with no gene match: 3. This CDR3 region has 14 residues.

The chain has TRBV15 and TRBJ2-2; possibly TRBD2 for D (5 bases). The CDR3 has 14 amino acids. The V end was cut by 4 bases, the J end by 6 bases, with 12 bases between. Per germline, CDR1 LNHNV and CDR2 YYDKDF (reference sequence). In DNA, the CDR3 is TGTGCCACCAGCAAGCTAGGAGGCCCCGGGGAGCTGTTTTTT. Its translation is CATSKLGGPGELFF. Full variable domain (rest looked up from reference TRBV15 and TRBJ2-2): DAMVIQNPRYQVTQFGKPVTLSCSQTLNHNVMYWYQQKSSQAPKLLFHYYDKDFNNEADTPDNFQSRRPNTSFCFLDIRSPGLGDTAMYLCATSKLGGPGELFFGEGSRLTVL.

This chain uses TRBV5-4 with TRBJ2-7; D is possibly TRBD1 (7 bases). CDR1 and CDR2 from the germline V gene are SGHNT and YYREEE (reference sequence). This CDR3 is 16 amino acids long. Trimming left V 4 bases short and J 3 bases short, with 20 bases between. CDR3 amino acids: CASSPRTRGRIYEQYF. The CDR3 DNA follows: TGTGCCAGCAGCCCGAGGACCAGGGGGAGGATCTACGAGCAGTACTTC.

The genes are TRBV5-4 and TRBJ2-3; 9 bases are shared with TRBD1. Germline V lookup: CDR1 SGHNT, CDR2 YYREEE (reference sequence). The J segment lost 6 bases and the V segment lost 4 bases, leaving 9 bases of the junction unmatched. This CDR3 has 15 amino acids. The CDR3 reads CASSPQRTGADTQYF. DNA for the CDR3: TGTGCCAGCAGCCCACAGAGGACAGGGGCGGATACGCAGTATTTT. Together with reference TRBV5-4 and TRBJ2-3, the CDR3 gives the full variable domain: ETGVTQSPTHLIKTRGQQVTLRCSSQSGHNTVSWYQQALGQGPQFIFQYYREEENGRGNFPPRFSGLQFPNYSSELNVNALELDDSALYLCASSPQRTGADTQYFGPGTRLTVL.

The chain carries TRBV11-2 and TRBJ1-2; D call uncertain. This CDR3 has 13 residues. CDR1 and CDR2 (germline): SGHAT, FQNNGV. Trimming took 5 bases from V and 7 from J, leaving 14 bases between them. This CDR3 is CASSEGLVGGYTF. DNA of the CDR3: TGTGCCAGCAGCGAGGGCCTCGTGGGTGGCTACACCTTC.

The rearrangement uses TRBV29-1 and TRBJ1-1; 8 bases match TRBD1. V lost 6 bases to trimming and J lost 0 bases; unmatched junction nucleotides: 3. Germline V CDR1 and CDR2: SQVTM, ANQGSEA. CDR3 length: 13 amino acids. The CDR3 DNA reads TGCAGCGTCATGGACAGGGTGAACACTGAAGCTTTCTTT. Protein: CSVMDRVNTEAFF.

This sequence joins TRBV27 and TRBJ2-7, with TRBD1 as a possible D gene (5 bases). This CDR3 has 14 residues. Looked up from germline, CDR1 is MNHEY and CDR2 is SMNVEV (reference sequence). V lost 0 bases, J lost 4 bases, and 10 bases lay in between. In DNA, the CDR3 is TGTGCCAGCAGTTTATCGATTCAGGGTTACGAGCAGTACTTC. It is translated as CASSLSIQGYEQYF.

This rearrangement joins TRBV10-3 to TRBJ2-2; 11 bases map to TRBD2. J lost 7 bases, V lost 2 bases, and 6 bases had no gene match. In germline, CDR1 is ENHRY, CDR2 SYGVKD. There are 16 residues in the CDR3. CDR3 region: CAISELAGGIGGELFF. For the CDR3, the DNA is TGTGCCATCAGTGAGCTAGCGGGAGGTATTGGCGGGGAGCTGTTTTTT.

Here the CDR3 reads CASSHRDRDKFF. The CDR3 DNA reads TGTGCCAGCAGTCACCGGGACAGGGATAAGTTCTTC. The chain combines TRBV27 with TRBJ2-1; TRBD1 matches 9 bases. J was trimmed by 14 bases and V by 5 bases; bases with no gene match: 7. This CDR3 has 12 amino acids. Germline V lookup: CDR1 MNHEY, CDR2 SMNVEV (reference sequence).

The rearrangement uses TRBV6-6 and TRBJ2-7, with 7 bases aligning to TRBD2. The CDR3 extends over 13 amino acids. Trimming at V came to 2 bases and at J to 6 bases, leaving 4 bases not matched to a gene. The germline CDR1 and CDR2 sequences are MNHNY and SVGAGI (reference sequence). The CDR3 DNA sequence: TGTGCCAGCAGTTACCTTGGACTAGGCGAGCAGTACTTC. It encodes CASSYLGLGEQYF.

The rearrangement joins TRBV5-6 to TRBJ2-3; 12 bases are shared with TRBD2. V shed 1 base, J shed 5 bases, and the junction held 2 bases outside the gene matches. This CDR3 spans 15 amino acids. Germline CDR1 and CDR2: SGHDT and YYEEEE. CDR3: CASSLMTSGGDTQYF. DNA of the CDR3: TGTGCCAGCAGCTTGATGACTAGCGGGGGAGATACGCAGTATTTT.

The chain is built from TRBV27 and TRBJ1-1, with 7 bases lining up with TRBD1. This CDR3 comprises 15 residues. The trim removed 5 bases at V and 4 bases at J, leaving 10 bases unmatched. Germline CDR1 reads MNHEY; CDR2 reads SMNVEV (reference sequence). The CDR3 spells CASSTYRGDATEAFF. The CDR3, as DNA: TGTGCCAGCAGTACCTACAGGGGAGATGCCACTGAAGCTTTCTTT.